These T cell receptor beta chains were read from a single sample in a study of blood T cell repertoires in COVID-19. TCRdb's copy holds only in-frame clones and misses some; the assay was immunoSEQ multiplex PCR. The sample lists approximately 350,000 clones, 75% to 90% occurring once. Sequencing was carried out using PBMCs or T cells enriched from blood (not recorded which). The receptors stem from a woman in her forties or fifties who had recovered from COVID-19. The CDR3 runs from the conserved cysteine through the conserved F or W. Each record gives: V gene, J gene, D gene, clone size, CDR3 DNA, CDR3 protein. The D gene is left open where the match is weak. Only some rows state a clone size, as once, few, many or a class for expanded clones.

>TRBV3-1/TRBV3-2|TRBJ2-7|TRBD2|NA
TGTGCCAGCAGCCAGTCCGGTAGCGGGAGAAGTGCCTTC
CASSQSGSGRSAF
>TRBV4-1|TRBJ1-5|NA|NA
TGCGCCAGCAGCCAAGAACCGAGCTCTCAGCCCCAGCATTTT
CASSQEPSSQPQHF
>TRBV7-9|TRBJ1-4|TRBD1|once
TGTGCCAGCAGCTTTGGACAGGGCGCTAATGAAAAACTGTTTTTT
CASSFGQGANEKLFF
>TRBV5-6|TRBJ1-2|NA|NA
TGTGCCAGCAGCTTGGATGCCAGGAACTATGGCTACACCTTC
CASSLDARNYGYTF
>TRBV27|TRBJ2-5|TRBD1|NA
TGTGCCAGCAGTTTAGCCAGGGGGCAACAGACCCAGTACTTC
CASSLARGQQTQYF
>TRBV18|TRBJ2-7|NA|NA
TGTGCCAGCTCACCGGATGGGACAACTGTGTCCCACGAGCAGTACTTC
CASSPDGTTVSHEQYF
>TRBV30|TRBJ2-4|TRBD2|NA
TGTGCCTGGAGTGTCTTAGCTAGCGGAAAAAACATTCAGTACTTC
CAWSVLASGKNIQYF
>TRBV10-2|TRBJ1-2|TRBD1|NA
TGCGCCACAGCCGGGACAGGGTCAGGGTATGGCTACACCTTC
CATAGTGSGYGYTF
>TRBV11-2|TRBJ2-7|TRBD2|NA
TGTGCCAGCAGCTTAGTTGGCCTAGCGGGAGGTGGTTACGAGCAGTACTTC
CASSLVGLAGGGYEQYF
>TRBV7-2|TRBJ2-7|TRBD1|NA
TGTGCCAGCAGCGCCGTGCAGGGGGCCTACGAGCAGTACTTC
CASSAVQGAYEQYF
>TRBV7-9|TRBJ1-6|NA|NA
TGTGCCAGCAGCTTCGGACAGAGAGATTCACCCCTCCACTTT
CASSFGQRDSPLHF
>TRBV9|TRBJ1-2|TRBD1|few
TGTGCCAGCAGCGTAGGACAGGGGGCACGAGGCTACACCTTC
CASSVGQGARGYTF
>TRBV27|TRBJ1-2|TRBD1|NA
TGTGCCAGCGCAACACCCGGAGCAGGGGGTAATTATGGCTACACCTTC
CASATPGAGGNYGYTF
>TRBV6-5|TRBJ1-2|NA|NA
TGTGCCAGCAGTTACCTCGGACAGCACGACTATGGCTACACCTTC
CASSYLGQHDYGYTF
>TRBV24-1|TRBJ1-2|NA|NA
TGTGCCACCAGTCAACCGGGGATCGATGGCTACACCTTC
CATSQPGIDGYTF
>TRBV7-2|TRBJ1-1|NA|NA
TGTGCCAGCAGCTCCACCTGGACAGCCAACACTGAAGCTTTCTTT
CASSSTWTANTEAFF
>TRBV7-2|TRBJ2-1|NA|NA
TGTGCCAGCAGCTTAGGGGGGCTGAGGGTTGAGCAGTTCTTC
CASSLGGLRVEQFF
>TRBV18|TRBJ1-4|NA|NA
TGTGCCAGCTCAACCAGCGGACAGCAAAATGAAAAACTGTTTTTT
CASSTSGQQNEKLFF
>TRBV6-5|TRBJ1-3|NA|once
TGTGCCAGCATGGTTCGGGCTGGAAACACCATATATTTT
CASMVRAGNTIYF
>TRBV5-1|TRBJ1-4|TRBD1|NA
TGCGCCAGCAGCGTAGGGAGTGGCGGGACAGGGGGAGAAAAACTGTTTTTT
CASSVGSGGTGGEKLFF
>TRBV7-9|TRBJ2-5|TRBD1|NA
TGTGCCAGCAGCCTAAGTACAGGGGTAGGGGAGACCCAGTACTTC
CASSLSTGVGETQYF
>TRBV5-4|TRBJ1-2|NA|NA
TGTGCCAGCAGCCCTGACAGCGCTAACTATGGCTACACCTTC
CASSPDSANYGYTF
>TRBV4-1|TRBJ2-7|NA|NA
TGCGCCAGCAGCCAAGGACAGTACGACGAGCAGTACTTC
CASSQGQYDEQYF
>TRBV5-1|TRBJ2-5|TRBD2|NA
TGCGCCAGCAGCTTGGTGGCGGGGGGAATGGAGACCCAGTACTTC
CASSLVAGGMETQYF
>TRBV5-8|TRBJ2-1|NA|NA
TGTGCCAGCACCTCACCGTTGCGGTATAGCTCCTACAATGAGCAGTTCTTC
CASTSPLRYSSYNEQFF
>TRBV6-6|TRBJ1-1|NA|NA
TGTGCCGTGGCGGGTTCAGTGAACACTGAAGCTTTCTTT
CAVAGSVNTEAFF
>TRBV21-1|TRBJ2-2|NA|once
TGTGCCAGCAGCCCTATGGGCCCGAACACCGGGGAGCTGTTTTTT
CASSPMGPNTGELFF
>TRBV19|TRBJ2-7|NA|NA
TGTGCCAGTAGTATCCCCACGGACGAGCAGTACTTC
CASSIPTDEQYF
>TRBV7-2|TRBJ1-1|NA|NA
TGTGCCAGCAGCCCTCCCCCCTCTGAAGCTTTCTTT
CASSPPPSEAFF
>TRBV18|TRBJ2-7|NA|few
TGTGCCAGCTCACCCACGGGAGTCTCCTACGAGCAGTACTTC
CASSPTGVSYEQYF
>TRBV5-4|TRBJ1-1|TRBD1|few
TGTGCCAGCAGCAGACAGGGAACAGGGACTGAAGCTTTCTTT
CASSRQGTGTEAFF
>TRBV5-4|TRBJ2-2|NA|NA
TGTGCCAGCAGCTCGGCACAGGCCCCTACCGGGGAGCTGTTTTTT
CASSSAQAPTGELFF
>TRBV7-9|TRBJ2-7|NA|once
TGTGCCAGCAGCTTAGAAGGGGGTCCCTACGAGCAGTACTTC
CASSLEGGPYEQYF
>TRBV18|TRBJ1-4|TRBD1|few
TGTGCCAGCTCACCAGTGGGACAGCTTAATGAAAAACTGTTTTTT
CASSPVGQLNEKLFF
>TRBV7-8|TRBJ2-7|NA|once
TGTGCCAGCAGCTTAGGTCAGGGGCGCACCTACGAGCAGTACTTC
CASSLGQGRTYEQYF
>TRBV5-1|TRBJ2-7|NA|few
TGCGCCAGCAGCTTAAATTACGGGGGAACCTACGAGCAGTACTTC
CASSLNYGGTYEQYF
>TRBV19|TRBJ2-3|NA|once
TGTGCCAGTAGTATAAGTCTGGGAGCCCCACGCACAGATACGCAGTATTTT
CASSISLGAPRTDTQYF
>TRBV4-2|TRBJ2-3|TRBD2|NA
TGTGCCAGCAGCCAAGCCCCTGCCCCACAACTAGCGGGAGGGACAGATACGCAGTATTTT
CASSQAPAPQLAGGTDTQYF
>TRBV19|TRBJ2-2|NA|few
TGTGCCAGTAGTATGTTGGGACTGAACACCGGGGAGCTGTTTTTT
CASSMLGLNTGELFF
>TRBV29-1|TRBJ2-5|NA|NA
TGCAGCGCCGAGGCACTTGGAGAGACCCAGTACTTC
CSAEALGETQYF